The 26 T cell receptor beta chains below all came from one sample that was sequenced in a study of STAT3 mutations in large granular lymphocyte leukemia. These TCRs' antigens remain unknown. The study's findings and limits: Every T-LGLL patient had at least one immunodominant TCRbeta clonotype.

Data came from immunoSEQ multiplex PCR; TCRdb stores just in-frame clones and leaves some out. The profile shows approximately 43,000 clones, about 81% of them singletons. Material for sequencing was PBMCs. These TCRs come from a human donor with T large granular lymphocyte leukemia. Some clones in this sample may be carry-over from other donors' samples.

This clone is a singleton in its sample. This chain uses TRBV7-9 with TRBJ2-1; 9 bases align to TRBD2. The CDR3 spans 17 residues. Looked up from germline, CDR1 is SEHNR and CDR2 is FQNEAQ (reference sequence). V shed 5 bases and J 4 bases; nucleotides not matched to a gene: 12. For the CDR3, the DNA is TGTGCCAGCAGCCCGCGGGTAGCGGGGGCCCATTACAATGAGCAGTTCTTC. Translating it yields CASSPRVAGAHYNEQFF.

This sequence joins TRBV10-3 and TRBJ1-5, with 7 bases aligning to TRBD1. Germline CDR1 ENHRY, CDR2 SYGVKD. J gave up 5 bases and V 5 bases, and 6 bases lay outside the gene matches. The CDR3 length is 14 residues. CDR3 nucleotides: TGTGCCATCAGTACCTCGACAGGGCATCAGCCCCAGCATTTT. Protein product: CAISTSTGHQPQHF.

This clone was picked up one time. The DNA for the CDR3 is TGTGCCAGTAGTATAGATCCCGGACAGCTCTATAGCAATCAGCCCCAGCATTTT. This encodes CASSIDPGQLYSNQPQHF. The chain combines TRBV19 with TRBJ1-5, with D possibly being TRBD1 (6 bases). Deletions cut 0 bases from V and 0 bases from J, with 15 bases between. This CDR3 contains 18 residues. Germline loops: CDR1 LNHDA, CDR2 SQIVND (reference sequence).

This clone was detected once. The chain carries TRBV7-9 and TRBJ2-7; the D gene is possibly TRBD1 (6 bases). This CDR3 has 14 residues. V lost 5 bases to trimming and J lost 3 bases, with 14 bases between them. Germline CDR1 is SEHNR and CDR2 is FQNEAQ (reference sequence). This chain's CDR3 is CASSPRTGIYEQYF. The CDR3 bases are TGTGCCAGCAGCCCTCGAACAGGGATCTACGAGCAGTACTTC.

The rearrangement links TRBV5-8 to TRBJ1-5; TRBD1 might be the D (5 bases). Germline values: CDR1 SGHTS, CDR2 YDEGEE. There are 15 residues in the CDR3. Trimming left V 7 bases short and J 7 bases short, with 21 bases between. This chain's CDR3 is CASEGEITGAQPQHF. As DNA, the CDR3 is TGTGCCAGCGAAGGCGAAATTACCGGGGCCCAGCCCCAGCATTTT.

The genes are TRBV9 and TRBJ1-5; D remains unclear. The CDR3 has 14 residues. V dropped 3 bases and J dropped 0 bases, with 7 bases sitting between them. Germline-derived CDR1 and CDR2 are SGDLS and YYNGEE. As DNA, the CDR3 is TGTGCCAGCAGCGCGGGGATTAGCAATCAGCCCCAGCATTTT. This translates into CASSAGISNQPQHF.

J is TRBJ2-7 and V is TRBV6-5, with 9 bases aligning to TRBD1. J gave up 2 bases and V 6 bases, and 8 bases lay outside the gene matches. This CDR3 contains 15 residues. Germline-derived CDR1 and CDR2 are MNHEY and SVGAGI. The CDR3 bases are TGTGCCAGCAGCCCCGGACAGGGGATCACCTACGAGCAGTACGTC. Translating gives CASSPGQGITYEQYV.

This chain joins TRBV5-4 and TRBJ1-3; TRBD1 is a possible D gene (5 bases). Trimming cost V 0 bases and J 2 bases, with 12 bases left between them. The CDR3 is made up of 16 amino acids. In germline, CDR1 is SGHNT, CDR2 YYREEE (reference sequence). CDR3 sequence (DNA): TGTGCCAGCAGCTTGGACAGGATGATCCCTGGAAACACCATATATTTT. It is translated as CASSLDRMIPGNTIYF.

This clone occurred once. V usage is TRBV28 and J usage is TRBJ2-5; a weak D match, TRBD2 (5 bases). The germline V and J ends were trimmed by 4 bases and 4 bases, with 19 bases remaining between them. The CDR3 contains 16 residues. Germline V CDR1 and CDR2: MDHEN, SYDVKM. The CDR3 DNA follows: TGTGCCAGCAGTTCCCCCGGGCCACTAGTGATAGAGACCCAGTACTTC. Amino acid sequence: CASSSPGPLVIETQYF.

This clone has just one count. This rearrangement joins TRBV2 to TRBJ1-6; unclear D gene. The ends were cut back, 6 bases at V and 7 bases at J, with 13 bases in the middle. CDR3 size: 14 residues. CDR1 is SNHLY and CDR2 is FYNNEI in the germline V gene. CDR3 sequence: CASREATKNSPLHF. The CDR3 nucleotides read TGTGCCAGCAGAGAGGCCACGAAAAATTCACCCCTCCACTTT.

The chain recombines TRBV5-1 with TRBJ1-1; D gene unclear. With 2 bases removed from V and 1 base from J, the gap between germline ends came to 6 bases. The CDR3 has 13 residues. Germline CDR1 is SGHRS and CDR2 is YFSETQ. As DNA, the CDR3 is TGCGCCAGCAGCTTACAACAGAACACTGAAGCTTTCTTT. Its translation is CASSLQQNTEAFF.

The chain carries TRBV28 and TRBJ1-6, with D unclear. The germline CDR1 and CDR2 sequences are MDHEN and SYDVKM. Trimming took 1 base from V and 14 from J, leaving 12 bases between them. CDR3 length: 13 residues. DNA of the CDR3: TGTGCCAGCAGTTTATATAAAAGGGCAACCCTCCACTTT. It yields the protein CASSLYKRATLHF.

The DNA for the CDR3 is TGTGCCAGCAGCTTAAGGACAGGGGTGGAAAAACTGTTTTTT. Residues: CASSLRTGVEKLFF. The chain is built from TRBV7-6 and TRBJ1-4, with TRBD1 matching 9 bases. J lost 8 bases, V lost 2 bases, and 3 bases had no gene match. The CDR3 is 14 residues long. Germline V gene data show CDR1 as SGHVS and CDR2 as FNYEAQ. The full variable domain, completed using reference TRBV7-6 and TRBJ1-4, is GAGVSQSPRYKVTKRGQDVALRCDPISGHVSLYWYRQALGQGPEFLTYFNYEAQQDKSGLPNDRFSAERPEGSISTLTIQRTEQRDSAMYRCASSLRTGVEKLFFGSGTQLSVL.

This clone was detected only once. This chain links TRBV2 with TRBJ2-3, with D perhaps matching TRBD2 (5 bases). V shed 1 base and J shed 5 bases, with 7 bases lying between them. CDR3 length equals 13 residues. CDR1 SNHLY and CDR2 FYNNEI come from the germline V gene. CDR3: CASSEVREDTQYF. In DNA, the CDR3 is TGTGCCAGCAGTGAAGTTCGGGAAGATACGCAGTATTTT.

This clone occurred a few times. This chain links TRBV6-5 with TRBJ1-5; maybe TRBD1 (5 bases). The CDR3 is 12 amino acids. Trimming took off 6 bases at V and 6 bases at J, with 9 bases between the two ends. CDR1 MNHEY and CDR2 SVGAGI come from the germline V gene. The CDR3 protein is CASSMGGQPQHF. The CDR3 DNA reads as TGTGCCAGCAGCATGGGGGGTCAGCCCCAGCATTTT.

The rearrangement links TRBV7-9 to TRBJ1-4; TRBD1 aligns across 12 bases. This CDR3 comprises 17 residues. V lost 4 bases and J lost 6; bases outside the gene matches: 9. CDR1 and CDR2 from the germline V gene are SEHNR and FQNEAQ (reference sequence). As DNA, the CDR3 is TGTGCCAGCAGCTCCCGGGGGACAGGGGGCTTGGATGAAAAACTGTTTTTT. Its protein is CASSSRGTGGLDEKLFF.

This chain connects TRBV6-5 to TRBJ2-7, with TRBD1 matching over 10 bases. This CDR3 has 14 residues. The germline V gene encodes CDR1 MNHEY and CDR2 SVGAGI. Germline trimming cut 2 bases from V and 3 bases from J; bases unmatched to any gene: 1. The CDR3 spells CASSYRDRGYEQYF. CDR3 coding DNA: TGTGCCAGCAGTTACCGGGACAGGGGCTACGAGCAGTACTTC.

This clone turned up a few times. V and J are TRBV9 and TRBJ2-7, with no clear D. This CDR3 is 14 amino acids long. Germline V gives CDR1 SGDLS, CDR2 YYNGEE. Trimming removed 0 bases at V and 1 base at J, with 8 bases between. The CDR3 loop is CASSVVSGSYEQYF. The CDR3, as DNA: TGTGCCAGCAGCGTAGTCTCAGGATCCTACGAGCAGTACTTC.

This clone showed up just once. J is TRBJ1-3 and V is TRBV28; possible D gene TRBD1, 5 bases. The CDR3 sequence is 16 residues long. V lost 3 bases, J lost 0 bases, and 12 bases lay in between. From germline, CDR1 is MDHEN and CDR2 SYDVKM. The CDR3 loop is CASSLAGTPSGNTIYF. The CDR3 DNA sequence: TGTGCCAGCAGTTTGGCAGGGACCCCCTCTGGAAACACCATATATTTT.

The CDR3 protein is CATSSNRGENEKLFF. CDR3 nucleotide sequence: TGTGCCACCAGCAGCAACAGGGGGGAAAATGAAAAACTGTTTTTT. The V and J genes are TRBV15 and TRBJ1-4, with TRBD1 matching 8 bases. J lost 5 bases, V lost 3 bases, and 5 bases had no gene match. CDR1 is LNHNV, CDR2 YYDKDF, per germline (reference sequence). The CDR3 length is 15 residues.

This clone was seen only once. The V gene is TRBV2, the J gene TRBJ1-1; D call uncertain. The CDR3 consists of 16 residues. Germline V gene sequence: CDR1 SNHLY, CDR2 FYNNEI. V lost 8 bases to trimming and J lost 1 base, with 20 bases between them. CDR3 nucleotides: TGTGCCAGCGGTCGTCGTATAAGGGAGACGAACACTGAAGCTTTCTTT. Residues: CASGRRIRETNTEAFF.

This sequence joins TRBV6-1 and TRBJ1-5; unclear D gene. Trimming removed 3 bases at V and 6 bases at J, with 9 bases between. There are 13 residues in the CDR3. CDR1 is MNHNS and CDR2 is SASEGT in the germline V gene. The CDR3 here is CASSEGLGQPQHF. CDR3 DNA: TGTGCCAGCAGTGAGGGTTTAGGTCAGCCCCAGCATTTT.

The chain joins TRBV30 to TRBJ2-7; D is perhaps TRBD1 (6 bases). The CDR3 is made up of 11 amino acids. Trimming stripped 8 bases from V and 2 bases from J, with 10 bases between. Germline values: CDR1 GTSNPN, CDR2 SVGIG (reference sequence). The CDR3 spells CAHRQAYEQYF. The CDR3 DNA follows: TGTGCCCATCGACAGGCCTACGAGCAGTACTTC.

Written as DNA, the CDR3 is TGTGCCAGCATCTCCGGGACAGGGGTTGGTGGCTACACCTTC. Translating it yields CASISGTGVGGYTF. V gene TRBV7-9 combines with J gene TRBJ1-2; 10 bases fit TRBD1. The CDR3 totals 14 residues. V was pared by 7 bases and J by 7 bases, with 9 bases of the junction left unmatched. Germline values: CDR1 SEHNR, CDR2 FQNEAQ (reference sequence).

The rearrangement links TRBV5-6 to TRBJ1-6; TRBD1 matches at 7 bases. V lost 2 bases, J lost 7 bases, and 6 bases stayed unmatched. Germline-derived CDR1 and CDR2 are SGHDT and YYEEEE. The CDR3 totals 15 residues. The CDR3 here is CASSLPGQRNSPLHF. The CDR3 DNA is TGTGCCAGCAGCTTACCGGGACAGCGAAATTCACCCCTCCACTTT. The full variable domain, rest sourced from reference TRBV5-6 and TRBJ1-6, is DAGVTQSPTHLIKTRGQQVTLRCSPKSGHDTVSWYQQALGQGPQFIFQYYEEEERQRGNFPDRFSGHQFPNYSSELNVNALLLGDSALYLCASSLPGQRNSPLHFGNGTRLTVT.

This clone was detected only once. This chain uses TRBV9 with TRBJ2-1; 9 bases agree with TRBD2. The CDR3 is 14 residues long. Looked up from germline, CDR1 is SGDLS and CDR2 is YYNGEE. Trimming at V came to 5 bases and at J to 6 bases, leaving 6 bases not matched to a gene. CDR3 loop: CASSGLAGVNEQFF. The CDR3 nucleotides read TGTGCCAGCAGTGGATTAGCGGGGGTCAATGAGCAGTTCTTC.